The rows below give T cell receptor beta chains drawn from one sample of a study of shared clonotypes between healthy human individuals. Produced via immunoSEQ multiplex PCR; TCRdb's table is partial and in-frame only. The sample yields about 2.1 million clones, 93% seen once. The sample was naive CD8+ T cells from PBMCs. The source is a man aged 18 to 35 in good health. Some clones in this sample may be carry-over from other donors' samples. Each CDR3 is given with its conserved first and last residue. Fields, in order: V gene, clone size, D gene, J gene, CDR3 protein, CDR3 DNA. A D gene is named only where the DNA matches it firmly. Clone size is not always given. Where it is, it says once, few, many or a class for expanded clones.

TRBV7-3,.,TRBD1,TRBJ2-3,CASSSPPGTGIADTQYF,TGTGCCAGCAGCTCCCCCCCCGGGACAGGGATAGCAGATACGCAGTATTTT
TRBV9,.,TRBD1,TRBJ1-2,CASSEWVLSTGGDYGYTF,TGTGCCAGCAGCGAGTGGGTTTTATCAACAGGGGGAGACTATGGCTACACCTTC
TRBV13,.,TRBD1,TRBJ2-7,CASSADRYYEQYF,TGTGCCAGCAGCGCGGACAGGTACTACGAGCAGTACTTC
TRBV6-5,.,.,TRBJ2-7,CASSYAGDSYEQYF,TGTGCCAGCAGTTACGCCGGGGACTCCTACGAGCAGTACTTC
TRBV18,.,.,TRBJ1-5,CASSPPGGNQPQHF,TGTGCCAGCTCACCACCGGGGGGCAATCAGCCCCAGCATTTT
TRBV6-5,once,TRBD1,TRBJ1-1,CASSRQGSTEAFF,TGTGCCAGCAGCCGACAGGGCTCCACCGAAGCTTTCTTT
TRBV10-3,.,.,TRBJ2-7,CAISDDSVRPEQYF,TGTGCCATCAGTGACGATAGCGTCCGCCCCGAGCAGTACTTC
TRBV6-5,.,.,TRBJ1-1,CASTPDSNTEAFF,TGTGCCAGCACCCCAGATTCGAACACTGAAGCTTTCTTT
TRBV6-1,.,TRBD1,TRBJ1-2,CASNEYRGIGYTF,TGTGCCAGCAACGAATACAGGGGAATCGGCTACACCTTC
TRBV13,.,TRBD2,TRBJ2-7,CASSSLAAHYEQYF,TGTGCCAGCAGCTCGCTAGCGGCCCACTACGAGCAGTACTTC
TRBV7-2,.,TRBD2,TRBJ2-7,CASSFTGSGVYEQYF,TGTGCCAGCAGCTTTACCGGTAGCGGGGTCTACGAGCAGTACTTC
TRBV5-4,.,TRBD1,TRBJ2-7,CASSIRDSYEQYF,TGTGCCAGCAGCATCCGGGACAGCTACGAGCAGTACTTC
TRBV29-1,.,.,TRBJ1-2,CSVLGAGYTF,TGCAGCGTCCTCGGGGCTGGCTACACCTTC
TRBV15,.,.,TRBJ1-1,CATSTGVSGEAFF,TGTGCCACCAGCACCGGGGTTTCCGGGGAAGCTTTCTTT
TRBV4-2,.,.,TRBJ1-3,CASSQGNIYSGNTIYF,TGTGCCAGCAGCCAAGGAAACATATACTCTGGAAACACCATATATTTT
TRBV13,.,TRBD1,TRBJ2-7,CASSPDRGGYEQYF,TGTGCCAGCAGCCCCGACAGGGGCGGATACGAGCAGTACTTC
TRBV7-9,.,.,TRBJ2-5,CASSFSRKGGETQYF,TGTGCCAGCAGCTTTAGTCGGAAGGGAGGAGAGACCCAGTACTTC
TRBV5-1,.,TRBD1,TRBJ2-7,CASSLAGQGAYEQYF,TGCGCCAGCAGCTTGGCGGGGCAGGGGGCGTACGAGCAGTACTTC
TRBV7-2,.,.,TRBJ1-1,CASSLAGSSNTEAFF,TGTGCCAGCAGCTTAGCAGGGTCCTCAAACACTGAAGCTTTCTTT
TRBV27,.,TRBD1,TRBJ2-7,CASSLTGVVYEQYF,TGTGCCAGCAGTTTGACAGGGGTGGTCTACGAGCAGTACTTC